These 28 T cell receptor beta chains were all obtained from the same sample, sequenced in a study of blood T cell repertoires in COVID-19. The assay was immunoSEQ multiplex PCR, and TCRdb's table has in-frame clones only and misses some. The table has approximately 130,000 clones, over 75% seen once. Sequenced sample: peripheral blood. The origin of the receptors is a man in his 70s with active or convalescent COVID-19.

The chain uses TRBV18 and TRBJ1-4; TRBD1 is a possible D gene (5 bases). With 6 bases removed from V and 7 bases from J, the gap between germline ends came to 12 bases. CDR3 size: 13 residues. Germline CDR1 KGHSH, CDR2 LQKENI. The CDR3 DNA reads as TGTGCCAGCTCGCAGGGTGTAGCTGAAAAACTGTTTTTT. Translation gives CASSQGVAEKLFF.

This clone occurred once. The chain combines TRBV7-8 with TRBJ2-5; the match to TRBD1 covers 8 bases. Germline CDR1 reads SGHVS; CDR2 reads FQNEAQ. This CDR3 has 14 residues. V shed 5 bases and J 2 bases; nucleotides not matched to a gene: 4. The CDR3 protein is CASSPRDRQETQYF. The CDR3 region has the DNA TGTGCCAGCAGCCCCCGGGACAGGCAAGAGACCCAGTACTTC. Combining the CDR3 with reference TRBV7-8 and TRBJ2-5 gives the whole variable domain GAGVSQSPRYKVAKRGQDVALRCDPISGHVSLFWYQQALGQGPEFLTYFQNEAQLDKSGLPSDRFFAERPEGSVSTLKIQRTQQEDSAVYLCASSPRDRQETQYFGPGTRLLVL.

V gene TRBV7-9 combines with J gene TRBJ1-6; D unclear. V gave up 4 bases and J gave up 8 bases, with 3 bases separating them. Germline lookup yields CDR1 SEHNR and CDR2 FQNEAQ (reference sequence). This CDR3 has 11 residues. CDR3 loop: CASSSHSPLHF. In DNA form, the CDR3 reads TGTGCCAGCAGCTCTCATTCACCCCTCCACTTT.

This clone appeared a few times. This chain connects TRBV7-2 to TRBJ1-5, with TRBD1 as a possible D gene (5 bases). V lost 4 bases and J 4 bases, leaving 17 bases between the germline ends. Looked up from germline, CDR1 is SGHTA and CDR2 is FQGNSA. This CDR3 is 16 amino acids long. The CDR3 DNA reads TGTGCCAGCAGCTACTACGGAGGAGGGGCAAATCAGCCCCAGCATTTT. Translated: CASSYYGGGANQPQHF.

This sequence joins TRBV12-3 or TRBV12-4 and TRBJ1-1; TRBD1 is a possible D gene (5 bases). This CDR3 has 13 amino acids. Trimming removed 3 bases at V and 7 bases at J, with 12 bases between. CDR3 protein: CASSFLREGEAFF. CDR3 nucleotide sequence: TGTGCCAGCAGTTTTCTCAGGGAGGGTGAAGCTTTCTTT.

The rearrangement uses TRBV5-1 and TRBJ2-5, with unresolved D. V lost 5 bases and J 4 bases, leaving 9 bases between the germline ends. Germline V gives CDR1 SGHRS, CDR2 YFSETQ. This CDR3 has 12 amino acids. CDR3 sequence reads: CASSSRGETQYF. The CDR3, as DNA: TGCGCCAGCAGTTCTAGAGGAGAGACCCAGTACTTC.

J is TRBJ1-6 and V is TRBV7-2; the match to TRBD1 covers 11 bases. V lost 5 bases, J lost 7 bases, and 4 bases stayed unmatched. This CDR3 is 15 amino acids long. Germline CDR1 is SGHTA and CDR2 is FQGNSA. The CDR3 DNA reads TGTGCCAGCAGCCCTGGGACAGGGGGAAATTCACCCCTCCACTTT. It translates to CASSPGTGGNSPLHF. The variable domain in full, with the rest retrieved from reference TRBV7-2 and TRBJ1-6, is GAGVSQSPSNKVTEKGKDVELRCDPISGHTALYWYRQSLGQGLEFLIYFQGNSAPDKSGLPSDRFSAERTGGSVSTLTIQRTQQEDSAVYLCASSPGTGGNSPLHFGNGTRLTVT.

In its sample, this clone was seen once. The chain links TRBV3-1 (or the pseudogene TRBV3-2) to TRBJ2-1; 13 nucleotides agree with TRBD2. The CDR3 is made up of 17 amino acids. The J segment lost 9 bases and the V segment lost 3 bases, leaving 11 bases of the junction unmatched. Germline CDR1 LGHDT, CDR2 YNNKEL (reference sequence). CDR3 DNA: TGTGCCAGCAGCCAGGGACTAGCGGGAATAAAGGGTCGTGAGCAGTTCTTC. It translates to CASSQGLAGIKGREQFF.

The rearrangement links TRBV7-2 to TRBJ1-1; a weak D match, TRBD1 (6 bases). V lost 5 bases to trimming and J lost 5 bases, with 15 bases between them. This CDR3 has 14 residues. The germline gives CDR1 SGHTA, CDR2 FQGNSA. This chain's CDR3 is CASSPGHTGTEAFF. The CDR3 bases are TGTGCCAGCAGCCCTGGCCATACAGGGACTGAAGCTTTCTTT.

This chain connects TRBV30 to TRBJ2-2; 8 bases align to TRBD1. The V and J ends lost 1 base and 11 bases, in that order; junction bases with no gene match: 9. CDR3 length equals 14 residues. Germline V gene lookup returns CDR1 GTSNPN and CDR2 SVGIG (reference sequence). The CDR3 region has the DNA TGTGCCTGGAGTGGACAGGGGAGGTTTGGAGAGCTGTTTTTT. Its translation is CAWSGQGRFGELFF.

This clone was counted a single time. The chain has TRBV5-1 and TRBJ2-7; 10 bases are shared with TRBD1. Looked up from germline, CDR1 is SGHRS and CDR2 is YFSETQ. Losses at the gene ends were 4 bases for V and 2 bases for J; bases not matched to a gene: 6. The CDR3 contains 15 residues. This CDR3 reads CASSVTGTGAYEQYF. In nucleotides, the CDR3 is TGCGCCAGCAGCGTAACCGGGACAGGGGCCTACGAGCAGTACTTC.

The rearrangement joins TRBV5-4 to TRBJ1-2, with D possibly TRBD1 on 5 matching bases. The CDR3 extends over 15 amino acids. Deletions cut 2 bases from V and 7 bases from J, with 18 bases between. CDR1 and CDR2 (germline): SGHNT, YYREEE (reference sequence). The CDR3 DNA sequence: TGTGCCAGCAGCTTAGGCGGGGGGGAGCTCGGTGGCTACACCTTC. This translates into CASSLGGGELGGYTF.

This chain links TRBV11-2 with TRBJ1-5, with D uncertain. CDR1 is SGHAT and CDR2 is FQNNGV in the germline V gene. Trimming took off 3 bases at V and 2 bases at J, with 11 bases between the two ends. The CDR3 is 15 residues long. The CDR3 DNA reads TGTGCCAGCAGCTTCACTAGCGGGGGCAATCAGCCCCAGCATTTT. Its protein product is CASSFTSGGNQPQHF.

V usage is TRBV4-1 and J usage is TRBJ1-6, with D unresolved. The CDR3 totals 17 residues. Looked up from germline, CDR1 is MGHRA and CDR2 is YSYEKL. V dropped 5 bases and J dropped 0 bases, with 14 bases sitting between them. The CDR3 bases are TGCGCCAGCAGCTACGTGGCAGGCAGCTCCTATAATTCACCCCTCCACTTT. Translating it yields CASSYVAGSSYNSPLHF.

The chain links TRBV6-6 to TRBJ1-5; D is unresolved. In germline, CDR1 is MNHNY, CDR2 SVGAGI (reference sequence). V was clipped by 2 bases and J by 2 bases, with 7 bases between them. The length of the CDR3 is 14 residues. DNA for the CDR3: TGTGCCAGCAGTTACACGGAGGGCAATCAGCCCCAGCATTTT. It is translated as CASSYTEGNQPQHF.

This clone was counted once. The CDR3 nucleotides read TGTGCCACCAGTGACCCCGGGTCGGGAAACGAGCAGTACTTC. It codes for CATSDPGSGNEQYF. The chain links TRBV24-1 to TRBJ2-7; D perhaps matches TRBD2 (5 bases). Germline V lookup: CDR1 KGHDR, CDR2 SFDVKD. CDR3 length: 14 amino acids. V dropped 4 bases and J dropped 5 bases, with 14 bases sitting between them.

The V gene is TRBV5-6, the J gene TRBJ1-1; tentative D call: TRBD1 (5 bases). This CDR3 contains 16 residues. V was clipped by 2 bases and J by 0 bases, with 14 bases between them. CDR1 is SGHDT, CDR2 YYEEEE, per germline. The CDR3 spells CASSLRGEGLNTEAFF. CDR3 coding DNA: TGTGCCAGCAGCTTAAGAGGGGAGGGCTTGAACACTGAAGCTTTCTTT. The variable domain in full, completed from reference TRBV5-6 and TRBJ1-1, reads DAGVTQSPTHLIKTRGQQVTLRCSPKSGHDTVSWYQQALGQGPQFIFQYYEEEERQRGNFPDRFSGHQFPNYSSELNVNALLLGDSALYLCASSLRGEGLNTEAFFGQGTRLTVV.

The V call is TRBV5-1, the J call TRBJ2-2; D is ambiguous. Germline CDR1 and CDR2: SGHRS and YFSETQ. This CDR3 contains 14 residues. The V end was cut by 0 bases, the J end by 9 bases, with 12 bases between. CDR3 coding DNA: TGCGCCAGCAGCTTGGCCATGAGTTCCAGGGAGCTGTTTTTT. It yields the protein CASSLAMSSRELFF.

The chain uses TRBV2 and TRBJ2-7, with TRBD1 identical over 10 bases. Germline V gives CDR1 SNHLY, CDR2 FYNNEI. The CDR3 covers 14 residues. V gave up 7 bases and J gave up 5 bases; unmatched junction bases: 8. As DNA, the CDR3 is TGTGCCAGCACCAAGGGACAGGGGAGCCACGAGCAGTACTTC. It encodes CASTKGQGSHEQYF.

J is TRBJ2-5 and V is TRBV6-6; 10 nucleotides align to TRBD2. Germline V gives CDR1 MNHNY, CDR2 SVGAGI (reference sequence). V shed 5 bases and J 2 bases; nucleotides not matched to a gene: 14. The CDR3 has 18 residues. The CDR3 sequence is CASSRSGLAALRQETQYF. The CDR3 nucleotides read TGTGCCAGCAGTCGAAGCGGACTAGCGGCCCTCAGACAAGAGACCCAGTACTTC.

J is TRBJ2-3 and V is TRBV7-2; no reliable D call. The CDR3 runs 13 residues. The germline gives CDR1 SGHTA, CDR2 FQGNSA. Trimming removed 5 bases at V and 2 bases at J, with 8 bases between. This CDR3 is CASSGIVTDTQYF. CDR3 coding DNA: TGTGCCAGCAGCGGCATCGTCACAGATACGCAGTATTTT.

This rearrangement joins TRBV24-1 to TRBJ2-1; perhaps TRBD2 as D (5 bases). Germline CDR1 and CDR2: KGHDR and SFDVKD. V gave up 3 bases and J gave up 2 bases, with 22 bases separating them. The CDR3 has 19 residues. The CDR3: CATSDQHPQRGSTYNEQFF. The CDR3 DNA sequence: TGTGCCACCAGTGATCAACACCCCCAGCGCGGGTCGACCTACAATGAGCAGTTCTTC.

The chain recombines TRBV6-5 with TRBJ2-3, with a weak D call TRBD2 (6 bases). CDR1 is MNHEY, CDR2 SVGAGI, per germline. V lost 4 bases and J 0 bases, leaving 11 bases between the germline ends. This CDR3 is built from 15 residues. The CDR3 DNA reads TGTGCCAGCAGTTCCCCTGGGACTAGCACAGATACGCAGTATTTT. Protein product: CASSSPGTSTDTQYF.

The rearrangement uses TRBV29-1 and TRBJ2-4, with 7 bases lining up with TRBD1. Trimming removed 7 bases from V and 5 bases from J; junction bases left unmatched: 11. Looked up from germline, CDR1 is SQVTM and CDR2 is ANQGSEA. The CDR3 covers 14 residues. The CDR3 DNA sequence: TGCAGCGCCTCCGCAACGCAGGGGGAAAACATTCAGTACTTC. Translated: CSASATQGENIQYF.

The chain is built from TRBV11-2 and TRBJ2-5; 13 nucleotides match TRBD2. The CDR3 sequence is 15 residues long. Germline V gives CDR1 SGHAT, CDR2 FQNNGV. The V and J ends lost 4 bases and 3 bases, in that order; junction bases with no gene match: 2. The CDR3 is CASSSGLAGEETQYF. The CDR3, as DNA: TGTGCCAGCAGCTCCGGACTAGCGGGAGAAGAGACCCAGTACTTC.

The chain uses TRBV18 and TRBJ1-4; the D gene is possibly TRBD1 (6 bases). Germline values: CDR1 KGHSH, CDR2 LQKENI. V dropped 3 bases and J dropped 4 bases, with 12 bases sitting between them. This CDR3 comprises 15 residues. The CDR3: CASSPSGTLNEKLFF. The CDR3 DNA reads TGTGCCAGCTCACCCTCCGGGACACTTAATGAAAAACTGTTTTTT.

This chain links TRBV18 with TRBJ2-2; D perhaps matches TRBD1 (5 bases). The V end lost 4 bases, the J end lost 0 bases, and 15 bases lay between the germline ends. Germline V CDR1 and CDR2: KGHSH, LQKENI. The length of the CDR3 is 17 residues. In DNA form, the CDR3 reads TGTGCCAGCTCACTCCAACAGGACCCTGCGAACACCGGGGAGCTGTTTTTT. It translates to CASSLQQDPANTGELFF.

V is TRBV10-3 and J is TRBJ2-3, with 9 bases matching TRBD2. The CDR3 sequence is 15 residues long. The V gene end was trimmed by 4 bases and the J gene end by 4 bases; junction bases not matched to a gene: 6. In germline, CDR1 is ENHRY, CDR2 SYGVKD. CDR3 loop: CAISATSGVSDTQYF. The CDR3 DNA reads as TGTGCCATCAGTGCGACTAGCGGTGTCTCAGATACGCAGTATTTT.